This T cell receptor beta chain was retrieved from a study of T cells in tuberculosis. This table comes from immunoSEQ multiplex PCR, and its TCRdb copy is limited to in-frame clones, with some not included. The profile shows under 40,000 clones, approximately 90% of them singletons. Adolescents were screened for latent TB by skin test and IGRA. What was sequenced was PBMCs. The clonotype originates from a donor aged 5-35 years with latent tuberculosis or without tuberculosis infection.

DNA for the CDR3: TGTGCCAGCAGTGATTTCTCCCTAACAGGCCCGGGGGTCACCGGGGAGCTGTTTTTT. Its translation: CASSDFSLTGPGVTGELFF. The V gene is TRBV2, the J gene TRBJ2-2; possibly TRBD2 for D (6 bases). The CDR3 extends over 19 amino acids. The germline V gene encodes CDR1 SNHLY and CDR2 FYNNEI. With 3 bases removed from V and 4 bases from J, the gap between germline ends came to 24 bases.